This TCR beta chain was recovered during a study of sequential checkpoint blockade in melanoma (dated by TCRdb to between 2018 and 2021). In terms of the full investigation: In a 1:1 randomization, patients received either first-line nivolumab then ipilimumab (arm A) or ipilimumab then nivolumab (arm B). Maintenance nivolumab was given following each of the two trial sequences. TCRbeta immunosequencing was performed on DNA from roughly 91 pretreatment melanoma tumor samples. For around 21 patients, matched tumor biopsies were obtained before treatment and at week 13, following single-agent nivolumab (arm A) or ipilimumab (arm B). The same lesion was the source of about 80% of the matched pre- and post-treatment tumor biopsy pairs. General conclusions and limits of the study: Tumor T-cell fraction and clonality were correlated with PD-L1 staining and CD8+ T-cell counts, but not with mutational load. Small sample sizes and reduced statistical power limited the analyses of tumor T-cell fraction within each arm. Clinical benefit was about 30 times more likely to be achieved by patients whose tumor T-cell fraction and clonality increased by week 13. In the nivolumab-first arm (arm A), pretreatment tumor TIL clonality was associated with response (P = .04). Validation of the response-prediction model combining TCR metrics and mutation burden is needed in larger, independent patient cohorts.

Sequences MDHEN (CDR1) and SYDVKM (CDR2) are obtained from the germline V gene. Trimming at the junction amounts to 7 bases on V and 0 bases on J, and the germline ends lie 4 bases apart. There are 12 amino acids in the CDR3, from cysteine to phenylalanine inclusive. Here the CDR3 DNA is all that survives: 36 bases in frame from base 1. TCRbeta CDR3 regions were immunosequenced from genomic DNA with the immunoSEQ Assay. Before high-throughput sequencing, the genomic DNA was amplified using bias-controlled multiplex PCR. In the source study's methods: To quantify the absolute abundance of each unique TCRbeta CDR3 region, the sequences were collapsed and filtered. Clonality was defined as 1 minus Pielou's evenness and was calculated using productive rearrangements only. Tumor T-cell fraction was computed by normalizing TCRbeta template counts to usable DNA, estimated from several housekeeping genes. A previously published method was used to identify clones whose frequencies were significantly greater in on-treatment samples than in baseline samples. The source is immuneACCESS, and TCRdb retained only in-frame sequences with V and J called. Part of the clones is not carried over; for the studies checked, unresolved V genes explain less than half of this, and the remainder is unexplained. The DNA gave D and trimming, while V, J and clone size come from that table. The sample has tens of thousands of clones on record, 30% to 35% of them singletons. More than 1.5% of the sample comes from the top ten.

The sample's treatment or condition, from its label and the paper: randomized to nivolumab then ipilimumab (arm A) or the reverse (arm B). None of the patients in the trial had previously been given DNA-damaging chemotherapy. Samples were obtained from patients with melanoma enrolled in CheckMate 064, a randomized, open-label phase II trial of sequential checkpoint blockade. Tumor TCR sequencing used genomic DNA from formalin-fixed paraffin-embedded (FFPE) tissue samples. In the case of this clone: Which antigen it targets is not known. No base quality values were provided; no much bigger clone lies one nucleotide off.

Here the chain combines TRBV28 and TRBJ1-5, with an unclear D gene assignment. The clonotype was recovered from a human donor with melanoma. Material: tumor tissue (inferred from file names), obtained from a patient given nivolumab and ipilimumab in sequence. The DNA is as follows: TGTGCCAGCACCATTAGCAATCAGCCCCAGCATTTT. This is translated as CASTISNQPQHF.